This is a list of T cell receptor beta chains from one sample in a study of blood T cell repertoires in COVID-19. The table came from immunoSEQ multiplex PCR; TCRdb's copy has only in-frame clones and leaves some out. This table has some 250,000 clones, about 89% appearing once. Source material: PBMCs or T cells enriched from blood (not recorded which). These TCRs come from a human donor in a cohort exposed to, infected with or recovered from COVID-19 (not recorded which). The donor label of this sample is uncertain. Each CDR3 is given with its conserved first and last residue. The D gene is left open where the match is weak. Clone size is stated in some rows and not others, as once, few, many or a class when expanded.

v_gene,d_gene,abundance,len,j_gene,CDR3aa,CDR3nt
TRBV5-6,TRBD2,NA,16,TRBJ2-3,CASSTNRGVVADTQYF,TGTGCCAGCAGCACCAACCGGGGGGTAGTTGCAGATACGCAGTATTTT
TRBV2,NA,NA,12,TRBJ1-1,CASSVLNTEAFF,TGTGCCAGCAGTGTATTAAACACTGAAGCTTTCTTT
TRBV5-6,NA,once,17,TRBJ1-6,CASSVEGGGSYNSPLHF,TGTGCCAGCAGCGTAGAAGGAGGAGGCTCCTATAATTCACCCCTCCACTTT
TRBV5-1,NA,NA,13,TRBJ2-2,CASSFSLAGELFF,TGCGCCAGCAGCTTTAGCTTGGCCGGGGAGCTGTTTTTT
TRBV10-1,NA,NA,13,TRBJ2-1,CASSAGSANEQFF,TGCGCCAGCAGTGCCGGTTCCGCCAATGAGCAGTTCTTC
TRBV30,TRBD1,NA,14,TRBJ1-2,CAWRGTGLAYGYTF,TGTGCCTGGAGAGGGACAGGGTTAGCCTATGGCTACACCTTC
TRBV21-1,NA,NA,21,TRBJ2-3,CASSLLRNSLGQAPTRDTQYF,TGTGCCAGCAGCTTACTTAGGAATAGTTTAGGACAGGCTCCTACTCGAGATACGCAGTATTTT
TRBV12-3/TRBV12-4,NA,NA,13,TRBJ2-1,CASSLRGLDEQFF,TGTGCCAGCAGTTTGCGGGGTTTGGATGAGCAGTTCTTC
TRBV18,TRBD1,NA,15,TRBJ1-1,CASSAGTGGDTEAFF,TGTGCCAGCTCAGCAGGGACAGGGGGGGACACTGAAGCTTTCTTT
TRBV2,NA,NA,14,TRBJ2-5,CASIPGQIQETQYF,TGTGCCAGCATCCCCGGACAGATACAAGAGACCCAGTACTTC
TRBV19,TRBD1,NA,13,TRBJ2-3,CASSSGQGVTQYF,TGTGCCAGTAGTTCGGGACAGGGTGTTACGCAGTATTTT
TRBV3-1/TRBV3-2,TRBD1,few,15,TRBJ2-4,CASSQEGQGSDIQYF,TGTGCCAGCAGCCAAGAGGGACAGGGATCGGACATTCAGTACTTC
TRBV4-3,NA,NA,13,TRBJ2-7,CASSQDGGTEQYF,TGCGCCAGCAGCCAAGACGGAGGGACCGAGCAGTACTTC
TRBV5-6,TRBD1,NA,16,TRBJ1-2,CASSLGQGALHYGYTF,TGTGCCAGCAGCTTGGGACAGGGGGCTTTACACTATGGCTACACCTTC
TRBV5-5,TRBD1,NA,15,TRBJ1-4,CASSLRGQGPEKLFF,TGTGCCAGCAGCTTGAGGGGACAGGGACCTGAAAAACTGTTTTTT
TRBV9,NA,NA,17,TRBJ2-3,CASSIGPFPQGSDTQYF,TGTGCCAGCAGCATAGGCCCTTTTCCCCAGGGTTCAGATACGCAGTATTTT
TRBV18,TRBD1,NA,18,TRBJ1-2,CASSPNTVGTGAGYGYTF,TGTGCCAGCTCACCAAACACAGTGGGGACAGGAGCAGGGTATGGCTACACCTTC
TRBV27,NA,NA,15,TRBJ2-2,CASSLWTADTGELFF,TGTGCCAGCAGTTTGTGGACAGCGGACACCGGGGAGCTGTTTTTT
TRBV6-5,NA,NA,14,TRBJ2-1,CASSYSGGYNEQFF,TGTGCCAGCAGTTACTCAGGCGGTTACAATGAGCAGTTCTTC
TRBV30,NA,NA,13,TRBJ2-5,CAWSDDSEETQYF,TGTGCCTGGAGTGACGACAGCGAAGAGACCCAGTACTTC
TRBV5-4,TRBD2,NA,14,TRBJ2-5,CASSFKRGQETQYF,TGTGCCAGCAGCTTTAAGCGGGGACAAGAGACCCAGTACTTC
TRBV28,TRBD2,NA,16,TRBJ2-3,CASLTSGGAGTDTQYF,TGTGCCAGCCTCACTAGCGGGGGGGCTGGCACAGATACGCAGTATTTT
TRBV6-4,NA,once,13,TRBJ2-5,CASSDFFEETQYF,TGTGCCAGCAGTGACTTTTTCGAAGAGACCCAGTACTTC
TRBV6-4,NA,NA,14,TRBJ1-2,CASSAGVASAGYTF,TGTGCCAGCAGTGCAGGGGTGGCGTCGGCTGGCTACACCTTC
TRBV6-5,NA,NA,14,TRBJ1-1,CASRPGGRNTEAFF,TGTGCCAGCAGACCAGGAGGGAGGAACACTGAAGCTTTCTTT
TRBV27,NA,once,13,TRBJ1-1,CASRGTGRTEAFF,TGTGCCAGCAGAGGTACAGGGCGCACTGAAGCTTTCTTT
TRBV9,TRBD1,NA,15,TRBJ1-2,CASSAPTGGVYGYTF,TGTGCCAGCAGCGCCCCGACAGGGGGAGTCTATGGCTACACCTTC
TRBV5-6,NA,NA,13,TRBJ2-1,CASSPRTVKEQFF,TGTGCCAGCAGCCCGCGGACAGTAAAAGAGCAGTTCTTC
TRBV30,TRBD1,NA,12,TRBJ1-1,CAWSATGSEAFF,TGTGCCTGGAGCGCGACAGGGTCTGAAGCTTTCTTT
TRBV6-5,TRBD1,NA,13,TRBJ1-2,CASRTTGARGYTF,TGTGCCAGCAGGACGACAGGGGCTCGGGGCTACACCTTC
TRBV3-1/TRBV3-2,NA,NA,11,TRBJ1-6,CASGGNSPLHF,TGTGCCAGCGGCGGGAATTCACCCCTCCACTTT
TRBV7-9,TRBD2,NA,14,TRBJ2-2,CASRLAGGTGELFF,TGTGCCAGCAGATTAGCGGGGGGCACCGGGGAGCTGTTTTTT
TRBV5-4,TRBD2,NA,17,TRBJ2-5,CASRTGTSGGEVETQYF,TGTGCCAGCAGAACCGGGACTAGCGGGGGGGAGGTAGAGACCCAGTACTTC
TRBV19,NA,NA,14,TRBJ1-1,CASRLPGGNTEAFF,TGTGCCAGTAGGCTCCCGGGGGGAAACACTGAAGCTTTCTTT
TRBV7-5,NA,NA,18,TRBJ1-3,CARSFIGRGHLSGNTIYF,TGTGCCAGAAGCTTTATCGGCAGGGGCCATCTCTCTGGAAACACCATATATTTT
TRBV7-2,NA,NA,14,TRBJ2-5,CASSLGGGQETQYF,TGTGCCAGCAGCTTAGGAGGGGGACAAGAGACCCAGTACTTC
TRBV7-3,NA,NA,15,TRBJ2-5,CASSLSGAVLETQYF,TGTGCCAGCAGCTTATCTGGGGCCGTCCTAGAGACCCAGTACTTC
TRBV2,TRBD1,NA,17,TRBJ1-2,CASREETGSPLKDGYTF,TGTGCCAGCAGGGAAGAGACAGGGAGCCCACTTAAGGATGGCTACACCTTC
TRBV6-5,NA,NA,13,TRBJ1-1,CASGKTGNTEAFF,TGTGCCAGCGGGAAGACAGGGAACACTGAAGCTTTCTTT